This T cell receptor beta chain was documented in a study of CD8 T cells in ankylosing spondylitis. Molecular-barcoded quantitative 5'-RACE produced these TCR beta libraries. Each CDR3 protein gets one entry after TCRdb re-called the 5' RACE reads with MiXCR. This table has fewer than 250,000 distinct CDR3 sequences, under 12% appearing once. General observations from the study: Past research had described some motif variants in reactive arthritis synovial fluid and blood. CD8+ cells made up the disease-linked clones, which were relatively rare in peripheral blood. Disease-linked clones reportedly concentrated significantly in matched ankylosing spondylitis synovial fluid.

This clonotype was detected ten times or more. Its antigen is not identified. The CDR3 loop spans 15 amino acids. Germline values: CDR1 DFQATT, CDR2 SNEGSKA (reference sequence). V shed 0 bases and J 0 bases; nucleotides not matched to a gene: 5. Specimen: blood, either unsorted or a sorted T cell fraction (not recorded which). The receptor's source is a male donor with ankylosing spondylitis or in good health (not recorded which). The rearrangement joins TRBV20-1 to TRBJ2-7; 7 bases match TRBD1. The DNA of the CDR3 is TGCAGTGCTAGAGATGGGGACAGTACCTCCTACGAGCAGTACTTC. Protein sequence: CSARDGDSTSYEQYF.